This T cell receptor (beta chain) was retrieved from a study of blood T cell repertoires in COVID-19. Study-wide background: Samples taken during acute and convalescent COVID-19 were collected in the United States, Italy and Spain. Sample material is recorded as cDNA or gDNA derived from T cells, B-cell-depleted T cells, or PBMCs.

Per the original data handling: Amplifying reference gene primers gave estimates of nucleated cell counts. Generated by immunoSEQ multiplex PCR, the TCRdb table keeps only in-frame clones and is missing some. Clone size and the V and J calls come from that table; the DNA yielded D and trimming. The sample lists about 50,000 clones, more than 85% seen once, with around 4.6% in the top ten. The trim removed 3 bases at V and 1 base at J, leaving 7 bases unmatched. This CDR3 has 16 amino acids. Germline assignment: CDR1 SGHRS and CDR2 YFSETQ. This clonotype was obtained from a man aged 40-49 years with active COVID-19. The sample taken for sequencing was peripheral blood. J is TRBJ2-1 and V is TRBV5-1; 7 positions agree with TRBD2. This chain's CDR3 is CASSWTGEGSYNEQFF. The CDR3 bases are TGCGCCAGCAGCTGGACGGGGGAGGGATCCTACAATGAGCAGTTCTTC.